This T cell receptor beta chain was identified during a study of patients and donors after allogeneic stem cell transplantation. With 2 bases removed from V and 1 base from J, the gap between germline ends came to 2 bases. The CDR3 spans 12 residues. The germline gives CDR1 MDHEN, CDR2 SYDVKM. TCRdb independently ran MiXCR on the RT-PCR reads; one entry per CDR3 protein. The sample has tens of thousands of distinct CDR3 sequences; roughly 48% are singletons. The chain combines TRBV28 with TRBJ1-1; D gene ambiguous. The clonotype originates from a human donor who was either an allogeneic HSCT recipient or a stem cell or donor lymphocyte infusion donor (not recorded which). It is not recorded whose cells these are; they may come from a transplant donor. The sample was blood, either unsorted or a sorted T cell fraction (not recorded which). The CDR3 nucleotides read TGTGCCAGCAGTTTAGGGAACACTGAAGCTTTCTTT. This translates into CASSLGNTEAFF.